This T cell receptor (beta chain) derives from a study of cytomegalovirus exposure and HLA in healthy donors. Both 60 Vbeta primers and 13 Jbeta primers went into the PCR. This table comes from immunoSEQ multiplex PCR, and its TCRdb copy is limited to in-frame clones, with some not included. The sample lists a few hundred thousand clones; approximately 80% were seen once. From germline, CDR1 is MNHEY and CDR2 SVGAGI. J gave up 4 bases and V 2 bases, and 2 bases lay outside the gene matches. CDR3 length: 14 residues. Whole-study results and caveats: The study flagged 150 to 200 TCR beta chains as cytomegalovirus-associated. Being productive about 90% or about 30% of the time was typical of most TCR beta V segments in an earlier analysis. Later analysis showed most CMV-associated TCR beta chains appearing HLA-restricted.

Comment on this clone: Its antigen is unknown.

The sequence came from a man younger than 40 in good health and CMV-seronegative. The J gene is TRBJ1-2, the V gene TRBV6-5; 9 bases line up with TRBD1. Sequenced material: PBMCs. For the CDR3, the DNA is TGTGCCAGCAGTTACGAGACAGGGGGCTATGGCTACACCTTC. As protein: CASSYETGGYGYTF.